The next 12 T cell receptor beta chains were all read from a single sample in a study of shared T cell receptors in the human thymus. TCRdb's copy holds only in-frame clones and misses some; the assay was immunoSEQ multiplex PCR. The sample comprises more than 550,000 clones, approximately 83% of which are singletons, and more than 0.01% rests with the top ten. The data were also submitted as part of a second study, on human thymus T cells.

The sample consisted of thymocytes. All receptors derive from a girl under three years old with a congenital heart defect.

This rearrangement joins TRBV7-9 to TRBJ2-2, with D maybe TRBD2 (6 bases). Germline V gene data show CDR1 as SEHNR and CDR2 as FQNEAQ (reference sequence). The CDR3 spans 13 residues. The V end was cut by 5 bases, the J end by 6 bases, with 10 bases between. CDR3 nucleotides: TGTGCCAGCAGCCACCGGGAGTCCGGGGAGCTGTTTTTT. It translates to CASSHRESGELFF.

This chain connects TRBV5-1 to TRBJ1-1; tentatively, D is TRBD1 (6 bases). V lost 4 bases to trimming and J lost 0 bases, with 19 bases between them. There are 17 residues in the CDR3. Germline V gene sequence: CDR1 SGHRS, CDR2 YFSETQ. This chain's CDR3 is CASSPDSQNKMNTEAFF. As DNA, the CDR3 is TGCGCCAGCAGCCCGGACAGCCAAAACAAAATGAACACTGAAGCTTTCTTT.

This sequence joins TRBV11-2 and TRBJ2-1; weak D call: TRBD2 (7 bases). Trimming removed 5 bases from V and 0 bases from J, with 20 bases in between. The CDR3 has 18 residues. Germline V gene sequence: CDR1 SGHAT, CDR2 FQNNGV. CDR3 sequence (DNA): TGTGCCAGCAGCCCCCGGGGGCGGGGGTGGAGCTCCTACAATGAGCAGTTCTTC. Residues: CASSPRGRGWSSYNEQFF.

CDR3 nucleotide sequence: TGTGCCAGCAAAATTCACGGGGGGGGCTCCTACAATGAGCAGTTCTTC. It translates to CASKIHGGGSYNEQFF. The rearrangement uses TRBV27 and TRBJ2-1, with 8 positions matching TRBD2. The CDR3 has 16 amino acids. The V gene's germline CDR1 is MNHEY and CDR2 SMNVEV (reference sequence). Germline trimming cut 7 bases from V and 0 bases from J; bases unmatched to any gene: 8.

The chain is built from TRBV30 and TRBJ2-7; 7 positions agree with TRBD1. V was pared by 3 bases and J by 4 bases, with 12 bases of the junction left unmatched. Per the germline V gene, CDR1 is GTSNPN and CDR2 is SVGIG (reference sequence). This CDR3 is 15 amino acids long. CDR3 sequence: CAWRDRILPSYEQYF. The CDR3 DNA reads TGTGCCTGGAGGGACAGGATCTTGCCATCTTACGAGCAGTACTTC.

This chain joins TRBV30 and TRBJ2-3; no reliable D call. The V and J ends lost 0 bases and 0 bases respectively, with 7 bases between them. The CDR3 spans 14 residues. Germline V CDR1 and CDR2: GTSNPN, SVGIG (reference sequence). The chain's CDR3 is CAWSVTQSTDTQYF. In DNA, the CDR3 is TGTGCCTGGAGTGTAACCCAGAGCACAGATACGCAGTATTTT.

For this clone: Other DNA sequences of this sample code for an identical CDR3. The rearrangement links TRBV19 to TRBJ1-1, with 12 bases aligning to TRBD1. Germline V gene lookup returns CDR1 LNHDA and CDR2 SQIVND (reference sequence). CDR3 length equals 16 residues. V was pared by 3 bases and J by 0 bases, with 2 bases of the junction left unmatched. In nucleotides, the CDR3 is TGTGCCAGTAGTATTGGGGACAGGGGGCTGAACACTGAAGCTTTCTTT. Encoded protein: CASSIGDRGLNTEAFF.

The V and J genes are TRBV19 and TRBJ2-2; 9 bases map to TRBD1. The CDR3 is 16 residues long. Germline V gene sequence: CDR1 LNHDA, CDR2 SQIVND (reference sequence). The J segment lost 6 bases and the V segment lost 3 bases, leaving 8 bases of the junction unmatched. CDR3 nucleotide sequence: TGTGCCAGTAGTATGAACCGGGACAGGGAGGCCGGGGAGCTGTTTTTT. Protein sequence: CASSMNRDREAGELFF.

The CDR3, as DNA: TGTGCCAGCAGCTTATCTACGCGGACTAGCGGGGAAGTAAAGTCTACAGCGGCCCAGTACTTC. It translates to CASSLSTRTSGEVKSTAAQYF. The rearrangement joins TRBV7-6 to TRBJ2-5, with 12 bases that match TRBD2. CDR1 and CDR2 (germline): SGHVS, FNYEAQ. The CDR3 runs 21 residues. The trim removed 2 bases at V and 9 bases at J, leaving 25 bases unmatched.

Of note for this clone: This CDR3 is also generated by other DNA sequences in the sample. V is TRBV5-1 and J is TRBJ1-6; D gene uncertain. Germline values: CDR1 SGHRS, CDR2 YFSETQ. The CDR3 extends over 14 amino acids. Trimming removed 2 bases at V and 8 bases at J, with 11 bases between. CDR3 residues: CASSLGGVYSPLHF. The CDR3 DNA reads TGCGCCAGCAGCTTAGGTGGAGTGTATTCACCCCTCCACTTT.

The chain employs TRBV2 and TRBJ2-3; unclear D gene. This CDR3 has 15 residues. With 5 bases removed from V and 0 bases from J, the gap between germline ends came to 12 bases. Looked up from germline, CDR1 is SNHLY and CDR2 is FYNNEI. The CDR3 DNA reads as TGTGCCAGCAGTAGCCGGGTCAGAAGCACAGATACGCAGTATTTT. Its protein product is CASSSRVRSTDTQYF.

The genes are TRBV28 and TRBJ1-6, with D possibly being TRBD1 (5 bases). CDR3 length: 14 amino acids. Germline values: CDR1 MDHEN, CDR2 SYDVKM. Trimming stripped 2 bases from V and 14 bases from J, with 16 bases between. The CDR3 reads CASSLGANGDTLHF. CDR3 nucleotide sequence: TGTGCCAGCAGTTTAGGGGCCAATGGTGACACCCTCCACTTT.